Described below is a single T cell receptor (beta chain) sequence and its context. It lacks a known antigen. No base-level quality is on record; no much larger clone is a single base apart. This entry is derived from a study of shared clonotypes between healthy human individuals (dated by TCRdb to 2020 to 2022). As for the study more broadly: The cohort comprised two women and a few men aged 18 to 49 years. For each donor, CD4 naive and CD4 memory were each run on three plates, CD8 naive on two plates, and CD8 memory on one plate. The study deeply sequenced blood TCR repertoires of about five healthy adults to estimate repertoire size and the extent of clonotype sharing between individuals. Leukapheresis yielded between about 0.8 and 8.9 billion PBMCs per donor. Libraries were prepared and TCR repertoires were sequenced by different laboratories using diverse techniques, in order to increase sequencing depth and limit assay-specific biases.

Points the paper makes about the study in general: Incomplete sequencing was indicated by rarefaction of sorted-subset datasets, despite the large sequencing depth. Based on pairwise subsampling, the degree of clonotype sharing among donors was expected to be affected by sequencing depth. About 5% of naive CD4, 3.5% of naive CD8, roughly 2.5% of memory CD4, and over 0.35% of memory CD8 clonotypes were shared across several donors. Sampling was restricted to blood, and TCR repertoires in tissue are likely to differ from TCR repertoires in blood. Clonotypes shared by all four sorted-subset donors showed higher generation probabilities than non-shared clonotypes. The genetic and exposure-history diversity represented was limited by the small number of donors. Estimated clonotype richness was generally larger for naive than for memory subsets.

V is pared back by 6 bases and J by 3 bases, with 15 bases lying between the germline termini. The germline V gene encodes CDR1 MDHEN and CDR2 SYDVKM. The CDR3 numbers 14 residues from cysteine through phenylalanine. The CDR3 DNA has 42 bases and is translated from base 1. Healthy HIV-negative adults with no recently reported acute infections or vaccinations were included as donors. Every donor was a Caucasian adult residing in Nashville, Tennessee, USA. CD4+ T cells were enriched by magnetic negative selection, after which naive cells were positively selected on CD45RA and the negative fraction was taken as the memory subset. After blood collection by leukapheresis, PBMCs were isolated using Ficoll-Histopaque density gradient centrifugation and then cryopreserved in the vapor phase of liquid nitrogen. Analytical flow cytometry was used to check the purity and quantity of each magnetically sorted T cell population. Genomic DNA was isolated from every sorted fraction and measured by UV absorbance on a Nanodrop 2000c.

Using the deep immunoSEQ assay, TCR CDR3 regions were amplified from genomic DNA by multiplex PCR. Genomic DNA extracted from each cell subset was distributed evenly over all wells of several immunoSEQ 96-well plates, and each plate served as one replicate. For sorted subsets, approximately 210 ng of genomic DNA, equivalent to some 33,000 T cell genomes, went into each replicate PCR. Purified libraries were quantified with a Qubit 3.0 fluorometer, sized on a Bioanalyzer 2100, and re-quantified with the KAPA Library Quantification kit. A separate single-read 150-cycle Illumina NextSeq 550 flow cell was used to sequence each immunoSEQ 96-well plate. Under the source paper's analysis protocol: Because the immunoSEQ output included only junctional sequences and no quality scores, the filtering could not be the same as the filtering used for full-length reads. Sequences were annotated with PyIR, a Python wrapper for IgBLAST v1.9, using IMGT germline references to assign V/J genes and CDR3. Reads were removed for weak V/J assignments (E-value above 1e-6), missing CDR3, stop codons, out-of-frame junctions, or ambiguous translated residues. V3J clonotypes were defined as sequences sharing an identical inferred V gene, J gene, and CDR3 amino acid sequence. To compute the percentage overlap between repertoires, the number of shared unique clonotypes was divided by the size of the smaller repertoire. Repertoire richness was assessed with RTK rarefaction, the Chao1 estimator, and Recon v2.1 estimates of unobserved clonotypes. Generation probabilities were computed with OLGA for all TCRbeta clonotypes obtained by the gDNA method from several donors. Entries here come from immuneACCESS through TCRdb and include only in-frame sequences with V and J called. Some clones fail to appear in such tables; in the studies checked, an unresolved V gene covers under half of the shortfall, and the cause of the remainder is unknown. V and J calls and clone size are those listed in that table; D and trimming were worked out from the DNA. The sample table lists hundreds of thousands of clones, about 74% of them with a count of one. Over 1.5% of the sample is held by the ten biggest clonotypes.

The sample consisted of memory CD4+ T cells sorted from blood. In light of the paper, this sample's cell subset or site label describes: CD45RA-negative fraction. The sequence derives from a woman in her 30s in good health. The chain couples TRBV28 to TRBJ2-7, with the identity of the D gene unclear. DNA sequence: TGTGCCAGCAGCTTCACGCGCCTACACTACGAGCAGTACTTC. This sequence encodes CASSFTRLHYEQYF.